What follows are 27 T cell receptor beta chains derived from one specimen sequenced in a study of blood T cells in healthy people across ages. A second PCR, run for roughly 7 to 11 cycles, used a sample-barcoded 5' primer plus a J-beta primer mix. In TCRdb, the 5' RACE reads were re-called with MiXCR into one record per CDR3 protein. The sample lists approximately 1.5 million distinct CDR3 sequences; roughly a third were seen once. The source material was blood. The receptors were gathered from a woman aged 25-40 years in good health.

This clonotype was counted at least ten times. The chain employs TRBV20-1 and TRBJ2-5; D not certain. The CDR3 covers 14 residues. V was clipped by 4 bases and J by 5 bases, with 17 bases between them. From germline, CDR1 is DFQATT and CDR2 SNEGSKA (reference sequence). CDR3: CSANTIITRETQYF. CDR3 DNA: TGCAGTGCTAACACCATCATTACCAGGGAGACCCAGTACTTC.

In its sample, this clonotype was seen once. The germline gene is not matched at one end of the junction; a read error may be the cause. The J gene is TRBJ2-3, the V gene TRBV15, with D tentatively TRBD2 (6 bases). The germline gives CDR1 LNHNV, CDR2 YYDKDF (reference sequence). The CDR3 spans 21 residues. As DNA, the CDR3 is TGTGCCGCCAGCAAGCGCAATCAGAGGGGCGGGCTAGCGACACTCACAGATACGCAGTATTTT. It is translated as CAASKRNQRGGLATLTDTQYF.

In this sample, this clonotype turned up a few times. The rearrangement uses TRBV20-1 and TRBJ2-7, with 11 bases identical to TRBD1. The CDR3 spans 15 residues. CDR1 and CDR2 (germline): DFQATT, SNEGSKA (reference sequence). With V trimmed by 2 bases and J by 4 bases, 7 bases remained unmatched. The CDR3 is CSARLPRDRGYEQYF. For the CDR3, the DNA is TGCAGTGCTAGACTTCCCCGGGACAGGGGGTACGAGCAGTACTTC.

The chain couples TRBV6-1 to TRBJ1-1; no clear D. Trimming stripped 3 bases from V and 4 bases from J, with 9 bases between. The germline V gene encodes CDR1 MNHNS and CDR2 SASEGT. The CDR3 has 13 amino acids. The CDR3 bases are TGTGCCAGCAGTGACGAGGTTAGCACTGAAGCTTTCTTT. Translated: CASSDEVSTEAFF.

Note on this clonotype: Being one base from a much bigger clone, this may be a read error. This chain links TRBV29-1 with TRBJ2-7; D ambiguous. The germline gives CDR1 SQVTM, CDR2 ANQGSEA. The CDR3 totals 10 residues. DNA for the CDR3: TGCAGCGTGGTAACCTACAAGCAGTACTTC. Translated, it gives CSVVTYKQYF.

The chain is built from TRBV20-1 and TRBJ2-7; 13 bases match TRBD2. The CDR3 spans 17 residues. Germline lookup yields CDR1 DFQATT and CDR2 SNEGSKA (reference sequence). V lost 2 bases to trimming and J lost 3 bases; unmatched junction nucleotides: 10. CDR3 in DNA: TGCAGTGCTAGATCGATTTCCGGGACTAGCGGGGTCTACGAGCAGTACTTC. Protein: CSARSISGTSGVYEQYF.

The rearrangement joins TRBV6-1 to TRBJ1-6; D gene unclear. CDR1 is MNHNS and CDR2 is SASEGT in the germline V gene. This CDR3 spans 15 amino acids. V gave up 2 bases and J gave up 0 bases, with 5 bases separating them. Here the CDR3 reads CASSELPSYNSPLHF. CDR3 in DNA: TGTGCCAGCAGTGAACTGCCCTCCTATAATTCACCCCTCCACTTT.

This clonotype came up many times. The gene calls are TRBV4-2 and TRBJ2-5; 9 bases align to TRBD2. The CDR3 is made up of 16 amino acids. J lost 1 base, V lost 0 bases, and 3 bases had no gene match. Germline CDR1 LGHNA, CDR2 YNFKEQ. In DNA, the CDR3 is TGTGCCAGCAGCCAAGACCTAGCGGGGAGCCAAGAGACCCAGTACTTC. As protein: CASSQDLAGSQETQYF.

This clonotype was seen a few times. Here the CDR3 reads CASSLIWGQSSYNEQFF. The CDR3 nucleotides are TGTGCCAGCAGCTTAATATGGGGACAGAGCTCCTACAATGAGCAGTTCTTC. The gene calls are TRBV11-2 and TRBJ2-1; 7 bases map to TRBD1. The CDR3 spans 17 residues. CDR1 is SGHAT and CDR2 is FQNNGV in the germline V gene. The V and J ends lost 2 bases and 0 bases, in that order; junction bases with no gene match: 7.

The chain combines TRBV21-1 with TRBJ2-3; the table's TRBD1 call for D was not verified on the DNA. TRBV21-1 is described as a pseudogene. This CDR3 has 15 amino acids. The CDR3 nucleotides are TGTGCCAGCACTGGACGGGCGACTAGCGCAGATACGCAGTATTTT. Translating it yields CASTGRATSADTQYF.

The chain links TRBV6-5 to TRBJ1-2; D is undetermined. V gave up 7 bases and J gave up 2 bases, with 17 bases separating them. The CDR3 sequence is 15 residues long. Germline V lookup: CDR1 MNHEY, CDR2 SVGAGI. The CDR3 nucleotides are TGTGCCAGCACTTCCCCCCGAGGTGGGAACTATGGCTACACCTTC. It is translated as CASTSPRGGNYGYTF.

The count of this clonotype is one. Here the CDR3 reads CASSWINSRLANSTDTQYF. The CDR3 DNA reads TGTGCCAGCAGCTGGATAAATTCAAGACTAGCGAATAGCACAGATACGCAGTATTTT. V gene TRBV13 combines with J gene TRBJ2-3; 8 bases fit TRBD2. The CDR3 is 19 amino acids. CDR1 is PRHDT, CDR2 FYEKMQ, per germline (reference sequence). The V and J ends lost 4 bases and 0 bases, in that order; junction bases with no gene match: 15.

This clonotype occurred once. The chain uses TRBV20-1 and TRBJ2-4; TRBD1 matches 9 bases. The trim removed 5 bases at V and 1 base at J, leaving 3 bases unmatched. The CDR3 totals 14 residues. The V gene's germline CDR1 is DFQATT and CDR2 SNEGSKA (reference sequence). The CDR3 nucleotides read TGCAGTGCTCCCGACAGGGGGGCCAAAAACATTCAGTACTTC. Its translation is CSAPDRGAKNIQYF.

This sequence joins TRBV7-2 and TRBJ2-1; D assignment may be TRBD1 or TRBD2 (5 bases each). CDR1 is SGHTA and CDR2 is FQGNSA in the germline V gene. This CDR3 spans 15 amino acids. V lost 2 bases to trimming and J lost 7 bases, with 15 bases between them. CDR3 residues: CASSLSGTRWNEQFF. The CDR3 coding sequence is TGTGCCAGCAGCTTATCTGGGACCCGCTGGAATGAGCAGTTCTTC. Supplemented by reference TRBV7-2 and TRBJ2-1, the full variable domain reads GAGVSQSPSNKVTEKGKDVELRCDPISGHTALYWYRQSLGQGLEFLIYFQGNSAPDKSGLPSDRFSAERTGGSVSTLTIQRTQQEDSAVYLCASSLSGTRWNEQFFGPGTRLTVL.

This clonotype was picked up a small number of times. The J gene is TRBJ1-2, the V gene TRBV4-2; D remains ambiguous. Trimming removed 0 bases from V and 3 bases from J, with 14 bases in between. The CDR3 consists of 16 residues. Per germline, CDR1 LGHNA and CDR2 YNFKEQ. The CDR3 DNA reads TGTGCCAGCAGCCAAGAGGCGGGAGCTAACGACTATGGCTACACCTTC. Translation: CASSQEAGANDYGYTF.

This clonotype was observed a few times. The chain combines TRBV6-6 with TRBJ2-4; a weak D match, TRBD1 (6 bases). The J call is uncertain, as TRBJ2-7 better fits the DNA end. Germline V gives CDR1 MNHNY, CDR2 SVGAGI (reference sequence). This CDR3 has 15 amino acids. The CDR3 protein is CASSSSGRGVNEQYF. For the CDR3, the DNA is TGTGCCAGCAGTTCCTCGGGCAGGGGAGTTAACGAGCAGTACTTC.

This clonotype showed up just a few times. The J gene is TRBJ1-2, the V gene TRBV7-8; the D is unclear. Germline CDR1 reads SGHVS; CDR2 reads FQNEAQ. The V and J ends lost 5 bases and 4 bases respectively, with 8 bases between them. This CDR3 spans 12 amino acids. The DNA of the CDR3 is TGTGCCAGCAGCAACGGCGTCTATGGCTACACCTTC. It encodes CASSNGVYGYTF.

V and J are TRBV27 and TRBJ2-6, with D possibly being TRBD1 (5 bases). The germline CDR1 and CDR2 sequences are MNHEY and SMNVEV (reference sequence). Trimming shortened V by 5 bases and J by 1 base, and 18 bases separated the two germline ends. CDR3 size: 18 residues. The CDR3 coding sequence is TGTGCCAGCAGTCCGTCAGGGCCTGAGAGATCTGGGGCCAACGTCCTGACTTTC. Amino acid sequence: CASSPSGPERSGANVLTF.

J is TRBJ2-3 and V is TRBV5-1; D is unresolved. Germline values: CDR1 SGHRS, CDR2 YFSETQ. Trimming took 4 bases from V and 6 from J, leaving 12 bases between them. The CDR3 sequence is 13 residues long. DNA of the CDR3: TGCGCCAGCAGCGTGGAGCCTCGGGATACGCAGTATTTT. Protein product: CASSVEPRDTQYF.

The chain couples TRBV20-1 to TRBJ2-7, with a tentative D call TRBD1 (6 bases). Between the trimmed V and J ends, which lost 6 bases and 6 bases, there was a span of 18 bases. The germline V gene encodes CDR1 DFQATT and CDR2 SNEGSKA (reference sequence). The CDR3 totals 13 residues. CDR3 region: CSAVKLQGSEQYF. The CDR3 DNA follows: TGCAGTGCGGTTAAACTACAGGGTTCCGAGCAGTACTTC.

The chain recombines TRBV3-1 with TRBJ2-7; 7 bases are shared with TRBD1. The DNA end is more similar to TRBJ2-5, so the J call may be wrong. Looked up from germline, CDR1 is LGHDT and CDR2 is YNNKEL (reference sequence). The CDR3 sequence is 14 residues long. The CDR3: CASTSDRLTETQYF. CDR3 DNA: TGTGCCAGCACCTCGGACAGGCTGACAGAGACCCAGTACTTC.

This chain links TRBV28 with TRBJ1-2; 8 nucleotides match TRBD1. The CDR3 consists of 14 residues. The trim removed 5 bases at V and 8 bases at J, leaving 10 bases unmatched. CDR1 MDHEN and CDR2 SYDVKM come from the germline V gene. CDR3 nucleotides: TGTGCCAGCAGTGGACCGGGACAGGATGGGGGCTACACCTTC. It codes for CASSGPGQDGGYTF.

This clonotype was seen at least ten times. CDR3 amino acids: CSVGDMGETQYF. CDR3 DNA: TGCAGCGTGGGGGACATGGGAGAGACCCAGTACTTC. The J gene is TRBJ2-5, the V gene TRBV29-1; possible D gene TRBD1, 6 bases. The CDR3 runs 12 residues. V shed 6 bases and J shed 4 bases, with 12 bases lying between them. Germline CDR1 and CDR2: SQVTM and ANQGSEA.

The chain joins TRBV24-1 to TRBJ1-2; no reliable D call. Germline V gene sequence: CDR1 KGHDR, CDR2 SFDVKD. The CDR3 runs to 13 residues. The V end lost 2 bases, the J end lost 8 bases, and 11 bases lay between the germline ends. In DNA, the CDR3 is TGTGCCACCAGTGATTGGTCAGGAGGCGGCTACACCTTC. Residues: CATSDWSGGGYTF.

The chain has TRBV14 and TRBJ2-6; D uncertain. The CDR3 runs 16 residues. The germline V gene has CDR1 SGHDN and CDR2 FVKESK. V lost 3 bases to trimming and J lost 4 bases, with 13 bases between them. The CDR3 DNA reads as TGTGCCAGCAGCCATAACCGGTCTATGGGGGCCAACGTCCTGACTTTC. Translation gives CASSHNRSMGANVLTF.

The rearrangement links TRBV2 to TRBJ2-1, with a possible D match to TRBD1 (5 bases). CDR3 size: 11 residues. Trimming left V 4 bases short and J 7 bases short, with 5 bases between. Germline values: CDR1 SNHLY, CDR2 FYNNEI. CDR3 in amino acids: CASSGQNEQFF. The CDR3 DNA follows: TGTGCCAGCAGTGGACAGAATGAGCAGTTCTTC. Supplemented by reference TRBV2 and TRBJ2-1, the full variable domain reads EPEVTQTPSHQVTQMGQEVILRCVPISNHLYFYWYRQILGQKVEFLVSFYNNEISEKSEIFDDQFSVERPDGSNFTLKIRSTKLEDSAMYFCASSGQNEQFFGPGTRLTVL.

V and J are TRBV20-1 and TRBJ1-2, with 12 bases that match TRBD1. Germline-derived CDR1 and CDR2 are DFQATT and SNEGSKA (reference sequence). The CDR3 is 15 amino acids. J gave up 7 bases and V 0 bases, and 6 bases lay outside the gene matches. The CDR3 DNA reads TGCAGTGCTAGAGATAGGGACAGGGGGCTGGGTGGCTACACCTTC. Its translation is CSARDRDRGLGGYTF.